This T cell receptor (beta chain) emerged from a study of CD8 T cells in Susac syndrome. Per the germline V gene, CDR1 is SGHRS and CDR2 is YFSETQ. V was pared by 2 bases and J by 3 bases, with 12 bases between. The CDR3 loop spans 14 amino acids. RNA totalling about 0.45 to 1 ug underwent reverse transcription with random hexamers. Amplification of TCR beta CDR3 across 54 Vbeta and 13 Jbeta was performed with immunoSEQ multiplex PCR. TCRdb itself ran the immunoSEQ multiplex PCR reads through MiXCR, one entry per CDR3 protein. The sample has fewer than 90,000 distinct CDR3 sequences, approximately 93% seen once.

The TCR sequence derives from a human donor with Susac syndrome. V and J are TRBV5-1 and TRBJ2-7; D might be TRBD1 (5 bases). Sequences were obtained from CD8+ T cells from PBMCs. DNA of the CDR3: TGCGCCAGCAGCTTTAGTCAGGGTGACTACGAGCAGTACTTC. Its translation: CASSFSQGDYEQYF.